Below, 5 T cell receptor beta chains from the same sample are listed, as sequenced in a study of CD8 T cells in ankylosing spondylitis. Study findings and constraints: Seemingly characteristic of ankylosing spondylitis blood was a TCR beta motif consisting of 7 or 8 highly homologous variants.

These TCRs are of unknown antigen specificity. Each CDR3 protein is one row after TCRdb ran MiXCR on the 5' RACE reads. The data show approximately 440,000 distinct CDR3 sequences, over 15% seen once. The sample comprised blood, either unsorted or a sorted T cell fraction (not recorded which). The receptors derive from a male donor with ankylosing spondylitis.

This clonotype has more than one count but fewer than ten. The rearrangement joins TRBV3-1 to TRBJ2-5; the match to TRBD2 covers 10 bases. CDR1 and CDR2 from the germline V gene are LGHDT and YNNKEL (reference sequence). Trimming cost V 3 bases and J 1 base; bases outside gene matches: 2. The CDR3 totals 15 residues. This CDR3 reads CASSHWTSGQETQYF. CDR3 DNA: TGTGCCAGCAGCCATTGGACTAGCGGCCAAGAGACCCAGTACTTC.

This clonotype was found a few times. V is TRBV28 and J is TRBJ2-7; D gene unclear. Trimming stripped 2 bases from V and 4 bases from J, with 9 bases between. This CDR3 is 13 amino acids long. CDR1 MDHEN and CDR2 SYDVKM come from the germline V gene. The CDR3: CASSLNAAYEQYF. CDR3 nucleotide sequence: TGTGCCAGCAGTTTAAACGCAGCGTACGAGCAGTACTTC.

This clonotype was picked up a small number of times. This rearrangement joins TRBV5-1 to TRBJ2-7; TRBD1 agrees at 12 bases. Germline V gene lookup returns CDR1 SGHRS and CDR2 YFSETQ. The V segment lost 4 bases and the J segment 0 bases; nucleotides outside the gene matches: 8. This CDR3 has 17 residues. The CDR3 DNA is TGCGCCAGCAGCCGGGGACAGGGGGCGAAGTTCTCCTACGAGCAGTACTTC. The encoded protein is CASSRGQGAKFSYEQYF.

This clonotype came up a few times. This sequence joins TRBV5-1 and TRBJ2-3, with D tentatively TRBD2 (6 bases). The CDR3 spans 14 residues. Germline V gene data show CDR1 as SGHRS and CDR2 as YFSETQ. Trimming stripped 0 bases from V and 5 bases from J, with 10 bases between. The CDR3 reads CASSLGGVEDTQYF. In nucleotides, the CDR3 is TGCGCCAGCAGCTTGGGCGGGGTCGAAGATACGCAGTATTTT.

The chain employs TRBV28 and TRBJ2-5; 8 bases map to TRBD2. CDR1 is MDHEN and CDR2 is SYDVKM in the germline V gene. The CDR3 covers 19 residues. The V segment lost 5 bases and the J segment 0 bases; nucleotides outside the gene matches: 17. CDR3 protein: CASSPGPKKRGPYQETQYF. For the CDR3, the DNA is TGTGCCAGCAGTCCCGGACCCAAAAAGCGGGGGCCGTACCAAGAGACCCAGTACTTC.